The rows below give T cell receptor beta chains drawn from one sample of a study of blood T cell repertoires in COVID-19. Using immunoSEQ multiplex PCR, the repertoire was profiled, and TCRdb retains in-frame clones only, with some absent. The sample yields 190,000 or so clones, 94% seen once. The sample consisted of peripheral blood. The source is a man younger than 40 with COVID-19, enrolled during active disease. Each CDR3 is given with its conserved first and last residue. Each record gives: clone size, V gene, J gene, D gene, CDR3 protein, CDR3 DNA. D genes are given only for firm matches. Part of the rows lack a size; the others show once, few, many or a class for expanded clones.

size: -
V: TRBV7-3
J: TRBJ1-2
D: TRBD1
CDR3: CASSLTGNDGYTF
DNA: TGTGCCAGCAGCTTGACAGGGAATGATGGCTACACCTTC

size: -
V: TRBV27
J: TRBJ2-6
D: TRBD1
CDR3: CASALGTGGFGANVLTF
DNA: TGTGCCAGCGCCCTCGGGACAGGGGGCTTTGGGGCCAACGTCCTGACTTTC

size: -
V: TRBV19
J: TRBJ1-4
D: -
CDR3: CASSIGLGGEKLFF
DNA: TGTGCCAGTAGTATAGGGTTGGGAGGTGAAAAACTGTTTTTT

size: -
V: TRBV6-5
J: TRBJ1-2
D: -
CDR3: CASGPRGDTNYGYTF
DNA: TGTGCCAGCGGGCCCCGGGGGGATACAAACTATGGCTACACCTTC

size: -
V: TRBV19
J: TRBJ1-5
D: TRBD1
CDR3: CASKGCGTGGERGNQPQHF
DNA: TGTGCCAGTAAAGGGTGCGGGACAGGGGGTGAAAGGGGCAATCAGCCCCAGCATTTT

size: -
V: TRBV27
J: TRBJ1-6
D: -
CDR3: CASSSVMGVGGNSPLHF
DNA: TGTGCCAGCAGTTCCGTTATGGGGGTCGGGGGTAATTCACCCCTCCACTTT

size: -
V: TRBV2
J: TRBJ2-3
D: TRBD2
CDR3: CASSEIQRGPLSTDTQYF
DNA: TGTGCCAGCAGTGAAATCCAGCGGGGGCCCCTTAGCACAGATACGCAGTATTTT

size: -
V: TRBV7-6
J: TRBJ2-5
D: -
CDR3: CASSSPSETPGVQYF
DNA: TGTGCCAGCAGCTCCCCATCCGAGACTCCCGGGGTCCAGTACTTC

size: -
V: TRBV27
J: TRBJ1-1
D: -
CDR3: CASSLRHPNTEAFF
DNA: TGTGCCAGCAGTTTGAGACACCCGAACACTGAAGCTTTCTTT

size: -
V: TRBV7-2
J: TRBJ2-7
D: TRBD2
CDR3: CASSLVSGGPTYEQYF
DNA: TGTGCCAGCAGCTTAGTCAGCGGGGGGCCCACCTACGAGCAGTACTTC

size: once
V: TRBV2
J: TRBJ1-2
D: TRBD1
CDR3: CASGGGTDYGYTF
DNA: TGTGCCAGCGGAGGGGGCACGGACTATGGCTACACCTTC

size: -
V: TRBV3-1/TRBV3-2
J: TRBJ2-3
D: TRBD1
CDR3: CASSLRTGGTDTQYF
DNA: TGTGCCAGCAGCCTGAGAACAGGGGGCACAGATACGCAGTATTTT

size: once
V: TRBV6-5
J: TRBJ2-7
D: TRBD2
CDR3: CASSYSMAGGSYEQYF
DNA: TGTGCCAGCAGTTACTCGATGGCGGGGGGCTCCTACGAGCAGTACTTC

size: -
V: TRBV6-2/TRBV6-3
J: TRBJ1-2
D: TRBD1
CDR3: CASSYSPGTGFDYGYTF
DNA: TGTGCCAGCAGTTACTCGCCCGGGACAGGGTTTGACTATGGCTACACCTTC

size: -
V: TRBV10-2
J: TRBJ2-7
D: -
CDR3: CASSEGLSYEQYF
DNA: TGCGCCAGCAGTGAGGGGCTCTCCTACGAGCAGTACTTC

size: -
V: TRBV14
J: TRBJ1-4
D: TRBD1
CDR3: CASSQNRGRYEKLFF
DNA: TGTGCCAGCAGCCAAAACAGGGGTCGTTATGAAAAACTGTTTTTT

size: once
V: TRBV4-1
J: TRBJ1-2
D: TRBD1
CDR3: CASSQAGTGWERGYTF
DNA: TGCGCCAGCAGCCAAGCCGGGACAGGGTGGGAGAGGGGCTACACCTTC

size: -
V: TRBV6-5
J: TRBJ1-1
D: -
CDR3: CASSRPGLEAFF
DNA: TGTGCCAGCAGCCGACCGGGACTCGAAGCTTTCTTT

size: -
V: TRBV7-2
J: TRBJ2-5
D: -
CDR3: CASSLRGSETQYF
DNA: TGTGCCAGCAGCTTAAGGGGGTCAGAGACCCAGTACTTC

size: -
V: TRBV7-9
J: TRBJ1-5
D: -
CDR3: CTSSTQTADQPQHF
DNA: TGTACCAGCAGTACACAGACAGCAGATCAGCCCCAGCATTTT

size: -
V: TRBV3-1/TRBV3-2
J: TRBJ1-6
D: TRBD1
CDR3: CASSPHRGRGNSPLHF
DNA: TGTGCCAGCAGCCCCCACAGGGGAAGGGGTAATTCACCCCTCCACTTT

size: once
V: TRBV10-3
J: TRBJ2-4
D: -
CDR3: CAISERDIQYF
DNA: TGTGCCATCAGTGAGAGAGACATTCAGTACTTC

size: -
V: TRBV12-5
J: TRBJ2-2
D: TRBD2
CDR3: CASGAGLGKFANTGELFF
DNA: TGTGCTAGTGGTGCGGGACTAGGGAAATTCGCGAACACCGGGGAGCTGTTTTTT